This T cell receptor beta chain was sequenced for a study of blood T cells in healthy people across ages. Primers used in a second PCR of roughly 6 to 11 cycles were a sample-barcoded 5' primer and a J-beta primer mix. TCRdb re-called the 5' RACE reads through MiXCR, storing one row per CDR3 protein. The repertoire consists of about 640,000 distinct CDR3 sequences, with around 31% occurring once and the leading ten covering approximately 15%. Of note for this clonotype: Its specificity is unknown.

Study findings and constraints: CMV status of donors was not determined, possibly confounding expanded clonotype changes. Greater diversity and more naive CD4+ cells were seen in long-lived donors than in aged donors.

The amount of total RNA extracted per sample was at least 5 micrograms. The CDR3 extends over 16 amino acids. The J segment lost 4 bases and the V segment lost 4 bases, leaving 6 bases of the junction unmatched. Germline V gives CDR1 SGHVS, CDR2 FNYEAQ. This chain connects TRBV7-6 to TRBJ1-5; TRBD1 matches at 11 bases. The receptor was isolated from a woman of 80 years or more in good health. The sequenced sample was blood. CDR3 amino acids: CASSSTGTGGNQPQHF. Written as DNA, the CDR3 is TGTGCCAGCAGCTCAACCGGGACAGGGGGGAATCAGCCCCAGCATTTT.